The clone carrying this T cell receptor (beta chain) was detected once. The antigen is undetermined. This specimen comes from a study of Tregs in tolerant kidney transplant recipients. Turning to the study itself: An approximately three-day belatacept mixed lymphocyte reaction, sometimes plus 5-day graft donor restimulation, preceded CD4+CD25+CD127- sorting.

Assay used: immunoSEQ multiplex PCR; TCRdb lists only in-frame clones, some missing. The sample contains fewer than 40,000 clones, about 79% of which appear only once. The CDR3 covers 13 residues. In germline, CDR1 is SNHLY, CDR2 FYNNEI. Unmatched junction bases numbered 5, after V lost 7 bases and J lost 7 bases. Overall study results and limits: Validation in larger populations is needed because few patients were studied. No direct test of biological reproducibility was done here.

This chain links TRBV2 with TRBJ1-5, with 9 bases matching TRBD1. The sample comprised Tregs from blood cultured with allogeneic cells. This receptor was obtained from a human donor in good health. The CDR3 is CASKQGARQPQHF. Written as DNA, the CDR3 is TGTGCCAGCAAACAGGGGGCTAGGCAGCCCCAGCATTTT.